This T cell receptor beta chain was profiled in a study of T cells in Graves' hyperthyroidism and ophthalmopathy. RNA transcripts yielded amplified TCR beta CDR3 regions. HTBI primers were employed in a first-round RT-PCR of the TCR CDR3. TCRdb reprocessed the multiplex PCR reads with MiXCR, giving one entry per CDR3 protein. Of hundreds of thousands of distinct CDR3 sequences in the sample, 35% to 40% were seen once. The CDR3 is made up of 15 amino acids. CDR1 and CDR2 from the germline V gene are SEHNR and FQNEAQ (reference sequence). Trimming cost V 3 bases and J 5 bases, with 11 bases left between them.

The chain carries TRBV7-9 and TRBJ1-6; no reliable D call. This sequence originates from a man aged 18 to 29 with Graves' hyperthyroidism. Input material: blood. The CDR3 sequence is CASSFALGDNSPLHF. The DNA of the CDR3 is TGTGCCAGCAGCTTCGCGTTAGGAGATAATTCACCCCTCCACTTT.